This T cell receptor beta chain was sequenced for a study of T cell repertoires in cytomegalovirus infection. This clonotype came up a few times. Its specificity is unknown. MiXCR, applied by TCRdb to the reads, yields one record per CDR3 protein. The profile shows about 480,000 distinct CDR3 sequences, about 33% of them singletons. This clonotype was sampled from a human donor in good health (CMV status not recorded). Some clones in this sample may be carry-over from other donors' samples. This sample comprised cultured PBMCs, obtained from culture after CMV antigen stimulation.

The chain's CDR3 is CATSTGVEETQYF. The CDR3 DNA reads as TGTGCCACCAGTACAGGGGTGGAAGAGACCCAGTACTTC. The chain joins TRBV24-1 to TRBJ2-5, with 7 bases that match TRBD1. The J segment lost 3 bases and the V segment lost 6 bases, leaving 3 bases of the junction unmatched. CDR1 and CDR2 (germline): KGHDR, SFDVKD. The CDR3 length is 13 residues.